Detailed here is one TCR beta chain. Its antigen is currently unknown. This specimen belongs to a study of post-analysis software for immune sequencing data. Study in general: The disease courses spanned relapsing-remitting, secondary progressive and progressive-relapsing forms of multiple sclerosis.

The CDR3 totals 14 residues. Germline V gives CDR1 DFQATT, CDR2 SNEGSKA (reference sequence). V lost 3 bases and J lost 3; bases outside the gene matches: 3. Sequencing libraries made from TCR beta cDNA carried unique molecular identifiers. One entry per CDR3 protein results from TCRdb running MiXCR on the PCR reads. In the table there are some 370,000 distinct CDR3 sequences, less than 40% of which are singletons. Study outcomes and limitations: Analysis by F measure revealed that same-batch samples clustered strongly together. Relative to controls, patients had about 5 TRBV segments at higher frequency, with TRBV5-6, TRBV5-1 and TRBV20-1 among these. Controls' normalized Chao1 diversity significantly exceeded that of multiple sclerosis patients.

V is TRBV20-1 and J is TRBJ1-5, with 9 bases fitting TRBD1. Input material: blood. This TCR was recovered from a girl aged 10-17 years with multiple sclerosis. The CDR3 spells CSARGTGNNQPQHF. The CDR3 DNA sequence: TGCAGTGCTAGGGGGACAGGGAACAATCAGCCCCAGCATTTT.